This TCR beta chain originates from a study of neurological immune-mediated disorders. Findings and caveats of the study: Expanded clones shared no identical CDR3 amino acid sequences across subjects, which suggested private TCR-beta repertoires in all groups. Multiple sclerosis was found to have the least TCR clonal expansion, below healthy controls, and HTLV-1-associated myelopathy the most.

With 10-nucleotide random UMIs included, cDNA was synthesized by 5'RACE. TCRdb called the 5' RACE reads again in MiXCR, with one record for every CDR3 protein. Of tens of thousands of distinct CDR3 sequences in the sample, approximately 10% were seen once. This clonotype was seen repeatedly, ten times or more. Its antigen is unidentified. Time point defined: longitudinal time-point 1 (baseline). The unsorted libraries were generated from a total of 2 million PBMCs, which had been stored in RNAlater at -80 C. V lost 7 bases and J lost 4, with 14 bases in between. CDR3 length: 13 residues. Germline V CDR1 and CDR2: MNHEY, SMNVEV (reference sequence).

This clonotype was obtained from a man aged 25 to 45 in good health. Sequencing was done on a sample of PBMCs. The chain couples TRBV27 to TRBJ2-7; no definite D call. CDR3 residues: CASNGALGYEQYF. As DNA, the CDR3 is TGTGCCAGCAATGGAGCCTTGGGGTACGAGCAGTACTTC.